This TCR beta chain derives from a study of OX40 agonist ivuxolimab in advanced cancers. Study-level information: Mean age 60 years, range 23 to 79; roughly 82% male.

Only in-frame clones appear in the TCRdb table, and some are missing; sequencing was by immunoSEQ multiplex PCR. The sample lists about 84,000 clones; about 91% were seen once. Whole-study findings and limits: Researchers report that CD8+ T cells had, on average, more expanded clones than CD4+. Relatively little clonal expansion, among the lowest observed, appeared in partial responders at 0.1-3.0 mg/kg. Dosing at 0.1 to 3.0 mg/kg was accompanied by clonal expansion of CD4+ and CD8+ blood T cells by week 6.

Points on this clone: Antigen specificity is unknown.

The V and J ends lost 5 bases and 6 bases, in that order; junction bases with no gene match: 8. This CDR3 contains 15 residues. Germline CDR1 and CDR2: MNHEY and SVGAGI. This chain connects TRBV6-5 to TRBJ2-7; 12 bases are a match to TRBD2. The specimen was CD4+ or CD8+ T cells sorted from blood, collected in a trial of the OX40 agonist ivuxolimab. This receptor was obtained from an adult with an advanced solid tumor such as melanoma, head and neck, liver or kidney cancer. The CDR3 region has the DNA TGTGCCAGCAGTGCCGTGACTAGCGGGAGATCCGAGCAGTACTTC. Residues: CASSAVTSGRSEQYF.